Listed here are 13 T cell receptor beta chains from one sample, sequenced in a study of T-cell memory formation after mild COVID-19. TCRdb ran MiXCR on the 5' RACE reads and lists one entry per CDR3 protein. The sample carries about 350,000 distinct CDR3 sequences, approximately 15% recorded once. The sequenced material came from PBMCs or a T cell subset sorted from them (not recorded which). These receptor sequences come from a man between 18 and 35 years old who had mild COVID-19 (a few samples of this study predate the infection). Cell type and time point are not known.

This clonotype was seen more than once but under ten times. This chain connects TRBV20-1 to TRBJ1-1; 9 bases align to TRBD1. The CDR3 has 14 residues. The germline CDR1 and CDR2 sequences are DFQATT and SNEGSKA (reference sequence). With V trimmed by 4 bases and J by 4 bases, 7 bases remained unmatched. For the CDR3, the DNA is TGCAGTGCTACCCCGGGACAGGGAGGCACTGAAGCTTTCTTT. It is translated as CSATPGQGGTEAFF.

This clonotype has ten or more counts. This chain uses TRBV5-4 with TRBJ1-2, with 7 bases fitting TRBD1. The CDR3 consists of 15 residues. Germline-derived CDR1 and CDR2 are SGHNT and YYREEE (reference sequence). V shed 4 bases, J shed 7 bases, and the junction held 13 bases outside the gene matches. CDR3 loop: CASSPDQGGAGGYTF. DNA for the CDR3: TGTGCCAGCAGCCCGGACCAAGGGGGCGCGGGTGGCTACACCTTC.

The chain is built from TRBV12-3 or TRBV12-4 and TRBJ2-3; the match to TRBD2 covers 12 bases. CDR3 size: 16 residues. V shed 7 bases, J shed 5 bases, and the junction held 10 bases outside the gene matches. This chain's CDR3 is CASTPTSGGPGDTQYF. CDR3 nucleotide sequence: TGTGCCAGCACCCCGACTAGCGGGGGTCCGGGAGATACGCAGTATTTT.

A single count supports this clonotype. V is TRBV18 and J is TRBJ2-4; D ambiguous. Germline CDR1 and CDR2: KGHSH and LQKENI. The ends were cut back, 0 bases at V and 0 bases at J, with 9 bases in the middle. The CDR3 is 16 residues long. CDR3 sequence reads: CASSPPTSLAKNIQYF. CDR3 nucleotide sequence: TGTGCCAGCTCACCACCGACATCCCTAGCCAAAAACATTCAGTACTTC.

J is TRBJ1-6 and V is TRBV4-3; unclear D gene. The CDR3 length is 14 residues. In germline, CDR1 is LGHNA, CDR2 YSLEER. V lost 1 base and J 10 bases, leaving 11 bases between the germline ends. CDR3 in DNA: TGCGCCAGCAGCCAAGGAGGCTCCATATCACCCCTCCACTTT. It codes for CASSQGGSISPLHF.

This clonotype was found a few times. This chain links TRBV27 with TRBJ2-2, with TRBD2 matching 7 bases. V shed 5 bases and J 5 bases; nucleotides not matched to a gene: 5. The CDR3 sequence is 14 residues long. Germline lookup yields CDR1 MNHEY and CDR2 SMNVEV (reference sequence). The CDR3 loop is CASSPGLPTGELFF. The CDR3 region has the DNA TGTGCCAGCAGTCCGGGACTACCTACCGGGGAGCTGTTTTTT.

In its sample, this clonotype was seen many times. The chain has TRBV7-2 and TRBJ2-5; no firm D call. The germline gives CDR1 SGHTA, CDR2 FQGNSA. Trimming pared 5 bases from V and 1 base from J, leaving 14 bases between. This CDR3 contains 15 residues. Written as DNA, the CDR3 is TGTGCCAGCAGCCCGGAGCCCACCGCCCAAGAGACCCAGTACTTC. Amino acid sequence: CASSPEPTAQETQYF.

The genes are TRBV24-1 and TRBJ2-3; no reliable D call. The V gene's germline CDR1 is KGHDR and CDR2 SFDVKD. Trimming took off 3 bases at V and 1 base at J, with 10 bases between the two ends. The CDR3 sequence is 15 residues long. CDR3 residues: CATSDVDRRTDTQYF. The CDR3 DNA reads as TGTGCCACCAGTGATGTGGACCGACGCACAGATACGCAGTATTTT.

The rearrangement joins TRBV5-1 to TRBJ2-7; 9 bases are a match to TRBD1. The CDR3 has 14 residues. Trimming took 0 bases from V and 5 from J; bases not matched to a gene: 3. Germline CDR1 SGHRS, CDR2 YFSETQ. The CDR3: CASSLVGQGDEQYF. The CDR3 region has the DNA TGCGCCAGCAGCTTGGTGGGACAGGGTGACGAGCAGTACTTC.

The sample holds many counts of this clonotype. This chain links TRBV7-2 with TRBJ2-3; 9 bases map to TRBD2. Germline CDR1 SGHTA, CDR2 FQGNSA. The V segment lost 6 bases and the J segment 12 bases; nucleotides outside the gene matches: 16. This CDR3 spans 15 amino acids. CDR3 residues: CASRGAGGLLSGQYF. The CDR3 DNA sequence: TGTGCCAGCAGGGGAGCGGGGGGCCTTCTCTCGGGTCAGTATTTT.

This clonotype has just a few counts. V is TRBV5-1 and J is TRBJ2-5; tentatively, D is TRBD2 (6 bases). The V and J ends lost 4 bases and 3 bases respectively, with 16 bases between them. Germline CDR1 and CDR2: SGHRS and YFSETQ. The CDR3 totals 15 residues. The CDR3 DNA sequence: TGCGCCAGCAGCCGCGGGGTCGGGAAGAAAGAGACCCAGTACTTC. Residues: CASSRGVGKKETQYF.

This clonotype occurred a few times. This chain connects TRBV7-2 to TRBJ2-5; D may be TRBD1 (5 bases). CDR3 length: 14 residues. Trimming took 1 base from V and 7 from J, leaving 13 bases between them. Germline CDR1 and CDR2: SGHTA and FQGNSA. CDR3 amino acids: CASSLVGAGRTQYF. The DNA of the CDR3 is TGTGCCAGCAGCTTAGTCGGCGCAGGGCGGACCCAGTACTTC. Supplemented by reference TRBV7-2 and TRBJ2-5, the full variable domain reads GAGVSQSPSNKVTEKGKDVELRCDPISGHTALYWYRQSLGQGLEFLIYFQGNSAPDKSGLPSDRFSAERTGGSVSTLTIQRTQQEDSAVYLCASSLVGAGRTQYFGPGTRLLVL.

DNA for the CDR3: TGTGCCAGCAGTTCCGATCCGGGACATGTGGTAAAGCAGTACTTC. This sequence encodes CASSSDPGHVVKQYF. The chain carries TRBV6-6 and TRBJ2-7, with D possibly matching TRBD1 (6 bases). V was pared by 4 bases and J by 8 bases, with 21 bases between. This CDR3 is built from 15 residues. CDR1 and CDR2 from the germline V gene are MNHNY and SVGAGI (reference sequence).